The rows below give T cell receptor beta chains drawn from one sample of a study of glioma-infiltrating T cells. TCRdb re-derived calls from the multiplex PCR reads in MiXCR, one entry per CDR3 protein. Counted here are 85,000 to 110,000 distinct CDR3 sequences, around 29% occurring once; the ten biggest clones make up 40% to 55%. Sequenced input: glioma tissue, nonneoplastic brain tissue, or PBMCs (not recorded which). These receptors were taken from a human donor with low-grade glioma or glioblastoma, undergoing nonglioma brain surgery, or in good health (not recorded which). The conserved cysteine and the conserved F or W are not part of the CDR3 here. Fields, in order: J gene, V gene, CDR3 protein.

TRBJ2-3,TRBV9,ASSVLAGRTDTQY
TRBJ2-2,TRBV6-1,ASSPQGTGELL
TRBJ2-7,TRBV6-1,ASKAGEQY
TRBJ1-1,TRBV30,AWISPRNTEAF
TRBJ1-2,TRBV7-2,ASSLGQANYGYT
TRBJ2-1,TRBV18,ASSPTNVRYNEQF
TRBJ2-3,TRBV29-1,SVDGLDTDTQY
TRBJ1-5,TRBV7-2,ASSLGGSRDQPQH
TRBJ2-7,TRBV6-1,ASREGTVAYEQY
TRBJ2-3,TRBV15,ATSRDLLDTQY
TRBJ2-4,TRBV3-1,ASSPPTGDIQY
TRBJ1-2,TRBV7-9,ASSHRTSRLYGYT
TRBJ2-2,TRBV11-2,ASSPLQGSGELF
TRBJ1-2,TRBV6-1,ASRFQGTNYGYT
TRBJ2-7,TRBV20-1,STKVTLATYEQY
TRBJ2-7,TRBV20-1,SVRPLAGQGASYEQY
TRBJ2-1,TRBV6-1,ASRYNTGLGGNEQF
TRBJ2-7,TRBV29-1,SVRGGLNSYEQY
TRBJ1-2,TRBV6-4,ASSDDRQDGGYT
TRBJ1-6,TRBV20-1,SARNDRYSPLH
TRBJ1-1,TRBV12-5,ASGPPGGIGTEAF
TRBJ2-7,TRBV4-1,ASSQDLGSLSYEQY
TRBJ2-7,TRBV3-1,ASSQEVPYEQY
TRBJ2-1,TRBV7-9,ASSLQESYNEQF
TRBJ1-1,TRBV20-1,SASRGGTEAF
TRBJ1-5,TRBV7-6,ASSPSILQPQH
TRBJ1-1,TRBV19,ASSTAPIQGYMNTEAF
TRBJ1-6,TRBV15,ATSRDGLNSPLH
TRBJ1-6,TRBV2,ASSPTPSYNSPLH
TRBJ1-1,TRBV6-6,ASSYEQGARAF
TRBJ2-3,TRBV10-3,AISENGAGGPDTQY
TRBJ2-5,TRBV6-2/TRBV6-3,ASSYSRTLEETQY
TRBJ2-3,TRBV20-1,SVGLTTDTQY